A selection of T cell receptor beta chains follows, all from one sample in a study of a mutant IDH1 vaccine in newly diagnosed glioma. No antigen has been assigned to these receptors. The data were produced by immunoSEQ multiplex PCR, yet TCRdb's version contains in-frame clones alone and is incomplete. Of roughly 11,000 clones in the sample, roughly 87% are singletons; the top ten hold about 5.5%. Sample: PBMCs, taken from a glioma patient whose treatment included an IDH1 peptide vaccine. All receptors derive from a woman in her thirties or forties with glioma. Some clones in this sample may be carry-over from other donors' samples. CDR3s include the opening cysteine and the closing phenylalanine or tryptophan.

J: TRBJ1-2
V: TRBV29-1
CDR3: CSVDVGIGYGYTF

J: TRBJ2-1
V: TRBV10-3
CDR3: CAISRGGEQFF

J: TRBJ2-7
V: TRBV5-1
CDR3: CASSLEGTSGTYEQYF

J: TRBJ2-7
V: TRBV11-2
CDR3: CASSLLLAGEVKYF

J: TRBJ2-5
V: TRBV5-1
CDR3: CASSYNRTSGGRGETQYF

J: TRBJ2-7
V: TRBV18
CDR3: CASSPPVGEQYF

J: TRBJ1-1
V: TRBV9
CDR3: CASSGQTGSTEAFF

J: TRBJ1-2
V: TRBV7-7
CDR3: CASSQMASPQRVKEGYTF

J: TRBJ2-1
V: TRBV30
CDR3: CAWSRSSYNEQFF

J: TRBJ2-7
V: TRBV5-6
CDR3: CASSSPRGQIYEQYF